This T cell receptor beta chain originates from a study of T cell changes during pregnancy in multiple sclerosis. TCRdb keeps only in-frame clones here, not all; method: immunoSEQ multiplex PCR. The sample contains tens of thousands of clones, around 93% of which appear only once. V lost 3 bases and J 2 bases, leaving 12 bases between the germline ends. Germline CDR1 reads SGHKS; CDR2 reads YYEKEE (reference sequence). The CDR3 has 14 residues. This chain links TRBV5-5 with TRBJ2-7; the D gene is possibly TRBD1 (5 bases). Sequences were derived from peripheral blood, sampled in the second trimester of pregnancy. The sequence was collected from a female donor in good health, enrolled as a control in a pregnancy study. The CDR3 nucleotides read TGTGCCAGCAGCTCGCCCACAGGTACCTACGAGCAGTACTTC. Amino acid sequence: CASSSPTGTYEQYF.